Following are 13 T cell receptor beta chains from one sample sequenced in a study of low-dose radiotherapy and immunotherapy resistance in tumors. Alpha- and beta-chain coverage of first-strand cDNA came from TRAV- and TRBV-specific primers. Amplification of TCRs used a constant-region primer and V-primer adapter for roughly 22 PCR cycles. TCRdb processed the reads anew with MiXCR; each CDR3 protein has one entry. The data contain 85,000 to 100,000 distinct CDR3 sequences, 9% to 9.5% of them singletons. As to time point: before trial treatment. Source: PBMCs, taken before treatment. The receptor set was obtained from a male donor with prostate cancer.

This clonotype was picked up many times. Given a far larger clone just one base away, this is likely a sequencing read error. The chain uses TRBV5-1 and TRBJ2-7, with TRBD1 identical over 9 bases. CDR1 is SGHRS and CDR2 is YFSETQ in the germline V gene. The CDR3 totals 15 residues. Trimming cost V 0 bases and J 7 bases; bases outside gene matches: 8. The DNA for the CDR3 is TGCGCCAGCAGCTTGGGGGGACAGGGCCTCAATGAGCAGTACTTC. Translation gives CASSLGGQGLNEQYF.

This clonotype has a count of ten or more. The genes are TRBV10-3 and TRBJ2-3; 8 bases are a match to TRBD1. After removal of 4 bases from V and 5 bases from J, the junction contained 2 bases not matched to a gene. Germline loops: CDR1 ENHRY, CDR2 SYGVKD. The CDR3 spans 13 residues. In DNA, the CDR3 is TGTGCCATCAGTGCCGGGACAGGAGATACGCAGTATTTT. It specifies CAISAGTGDTQYF.

In this sample, this clonotype turned up many times. The chain joins TRBV21-1 to TRBJ2-7; the table's D gene call, TRBD1, was not cross checked with the DNA. TRBV21-1 is a pseudogene. CDR3 length: 13 residues. CDR3 sequence (DNA): TGTGCCAGCAATGGCGGTCCCCCCTACGAGCAGTACTTC. Its translation is CASNGGPPYEQYF.

Many counts were recorded for this clonotype. This sequence joins TRBV20-1 and TRBJ1-5; no reliable D call. This CDR3 comprises 14 residues. Per the germline V gene, CDR1 is DFQATT and CDR2 is SNEGSKA (reference sequence). V was cut by 0 bases and J by 13 bases, with 19 bases left in between. CDR3 loop: CSARDLRPSDGQHF. The CDR3 DNA is TGCAGTGCTAGAGATCTTAGGCCTTCTGACGGGCAGCATTTT.

This clonotype was observed at least ten times. One end of the junction does not line up with germline, which may come from a read error. The J gene is TRBJ2-1, the V gene TRBV13, with 9 bases matching TRBD2. Germline CDR1 reads PRHDT; CDR2 reads FYEKMQ (reference sequence). There are 14 residues in the CDR3. This chain's CDR3 is CASRLAGAHNEQFF. The CDR3 DNA sequence: TGTGCCAGCAGGTTAGCGGGAGCACACAATGAGCAGTTCTTC.

This clonotype has at least ten counts. The rearrangement uses TRBV27 and TRBJ2-7; 10 bases agree with TRBD2. J gave up 5 bases and V 4 bases, and 5 bases lay outside the gene matches. CDR1 MNHEY and CDR2 SMNVEV come from the germline V gene (reference sequence). The CDR3 has 14 residues. The CDR3 loop is CASSSEREGHEQYF. In DNA, the CDR3 is TGTGCCAGCAGTTCGGAGCGGGAGGGCCACGAGCAGTACTTC.

In this sample, this clonotype turned up a few times. A far more abundant clone sits one base away, making this likely a read error. The chain recombines TRBV29-1 with TRBJ2-4; 9 nucleotides align to TRBD1. Germline V gives CDR1 SQVTM, CDR2 ANQGSEA. The V and J ends lost 4 bases and 13 bases, in that order; junction bases with no gene match: 8. The CDR3 covers 12 residues. The DNA of the CDR3 is TGCAGCGTTGGGACAGGGGACAATGAGCAGTACTTC. It encodes CSVGTGDNEQYF. Looking up the rest from reference TRBV29-1 and TRBJ2-4 gives the full variable domain: SAVISQKPSRDICQRGTSLTIQCQVDSQVTMMFWYRQQPGQSLTLIATANQGSEATYESGFVIDKFPISRPNLTFSTLTVSNMSPEDSSIYLCSVGTGDNEQYFGAGTRLSVL.

This clonotype was seen just once. This sequence is one base from a far larger clone and is likely a read error. The J gene is TRBJ2-4, the V gene TRBV6-6; TRBD2 matches at 15 bases. Trimming removed 6 bases from V and 13 bases from J; junction bases left unmatched: 13. There are 16 residues in the CDR3. CDR1 MNHNY and CDR2 SVGAGI come from the germline V gene (reference sequence). CDR3 sequence: CASRGTSGRRNNEQYF. The CDR3 DNA is TGTGCCAGCAGGGGGACTAGCGGGAGGAGGAACAATGAGCAGTACTTC.

There are many counts of this clonotype. This chain links TRBV7-3 with TRBJ2-2; D remains ambiguous. Trimming left V 2 bases short and J 6 bases short, with 10 bases between. The CDR3 is made up of 14 amino acids. The germline gives CDR1 SGHTA, CDR2 FQGTGA. The CDR3 nucleotides are TGTGCCAGCAGCTTAGAGCCCAACTCCGGGGAGCTGTTTTTT. Protein product: CASSLEPNSGELFF.

On this clonotype: A far larger clone differs by one base, so this is likely a read error. The CDR3 nucleotides read TGTGCCAGCAGTCTGGCCGGGACAGGGCTGTACAATGAGCAGTACTTC. It specifies CASSLAGTGLYNEQYF. V is TRBV28 and J is TRBJ2-7; 9 bases are shared with TRBD1. J was trimmed by 7 bases and V by 5 bases; bases with no gene match: 15. This CDR3 region has 16 residues. Germline lookup yields CDR1 MDHEN and CDR2 SYDVKM.

This clonotype was recorded many times. This chain joins TRBV19 and TRBJ2-2; D is possibly TRBD1 or TRBD2 (5 bases each). Per germline, CDR1 LNHDA and CDR2 SQIVND (reference sequence). V was cut by 11 bases and J by 4 bases, with 26 bases left in between. The CDR3 is 17 amino acids. DNA of the CDR3: TGTGCCTCTACCTCGGGGATGGGGGTTACTGGCACCGGGGAGCTGTTTTTT. Protein sequence: CASTSGMGVTGTGELFF.

This clonotype has at least ten counts. The rearrangement joins TRBV3-1 to TRBJ2-1; unclear D gene. The ends were cut back, 1 base at V and 2 bases at J, with 12 bases in the middle. Germline CDR1 reads LGHDT; CDR2 reads YNNKEL (reference sequence). This CDR3 contains 16 residues. The CDR3 here is CASSQVLVSTYNEQFF. The CDR3 DNA reads as TGTGCCAGCAGCCAAGTCCTAGTGTCGACCTACAATGAGCAGTTCTTC.

Ten or more counts support this clonotype. The chain joins TRBV27 to TRBJ2-7, with TRBD2 identical over 13 bases. This CDR3 has 16 amino acids. CDR1 is MNHEY and CDR2 is SMNVEV in the germline V gene (reference sequence). V shed 5 bases, J shed 0 bases, and the junction held 4 bases outside the gene matches. CDR3 bases: TGTGCCAGCAGTCCCGGACTAGCGGGGGTCTCCTACGAGCAGTACTTC. This gives the protein CASSPGLAGVSYEQYF.